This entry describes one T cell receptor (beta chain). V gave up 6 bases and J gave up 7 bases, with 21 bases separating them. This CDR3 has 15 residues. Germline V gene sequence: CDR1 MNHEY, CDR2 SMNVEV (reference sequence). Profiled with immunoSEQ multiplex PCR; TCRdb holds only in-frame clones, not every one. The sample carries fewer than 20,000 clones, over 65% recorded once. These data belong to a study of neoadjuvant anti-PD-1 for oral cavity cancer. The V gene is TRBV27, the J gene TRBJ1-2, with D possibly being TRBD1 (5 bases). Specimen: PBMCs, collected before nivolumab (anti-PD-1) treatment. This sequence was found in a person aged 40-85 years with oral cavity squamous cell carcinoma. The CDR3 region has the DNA TGTGCCAGCAGGCCGGGGGGACCCTGGAATCCTGGCTACACCTTC. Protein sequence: CASRPGGPWNPGYTF.